These 25 T cell receptor beta chains were sequenced from one sample in a study of post-analysis software for immune sequencing data. Study findings and constraints: Compared with controls, patients had more of about 5 TRBV segments, including TRBV5-6, TRBV5-1 and TRBV20-1.

No antigen has been identified for these receptors. Unique molecular identifiers were present in the TCR beta cDNA libraries. TCRdb reprocessed the PCR reads via MiXCR and lists one record per CDR3 protein. The sample yields roughly 200,000 distinct CDR3 sequences, 29% seen once. The sequenced sample consisted of blood. The receptors originated from a girl aged 2-17 years with multiple sclerosis.

The chain has TRBV6-5 and TRBJ1-3; D unclear. Germline CDR1 and CDR2: MNHEY and SVGAGI. The CDR3 has 13 residues. Trimming left V 10 bases short and J 0 bases short, with 10 bases between. CDR3 in amino acids: CAIKSSSGNTIYF. The CDR3, as DNA: TGTGCCATAAAGTCAAGCTCTGGAAACACCATATATTTT.

The V and J genes are TRBV11-2 and TRBJ1-1; D is possibly TRBD1 (5 bases). V was trimmed by 4 bases and J by 1 base, leaving 16 bases between them. The V gene's germline CDR1 is SGHAT and CDR2 FQNNGV. The CDR3 totals 16 residues. CDR3 sequence: CASSSNQGRTNTEAFF. The CDR3 DNA reads TGTGCCAGCAGCTCCAACCAGGGACGGACGAACACTGAAGCTTTCTTT. Using reference TRBV11-2 and TRBJ1-1 for the parts outside the CDR3, the full variable domain is EAGVAQSPRYKIIEKRQSVAFWCNPISGHATLYWYQQILGQGPKLLIQFQNNGVVDDSQLPKDRFSAERLKGVDSTLKIQPAKLEDSAVYLCASSSNQGRTNTEAFFGQGTRLTVV.

This clonotype was detected a few times. V and J are TRBV2 and TRBJ2-1, with D hard to call. Germline CDR1 reads SNHLY; CDR2 reads FYNNEI. The CDR3 is 17 amino acids. Trimming left V 6 bases short and J 0 bases short, with 18 bases between. The CDR3 is CASSRELPRSSYNEQFF. CDR3 in DNA: TGTGCCAGCAGCCGCGAGCTGCCTAGGAGCTCCTACAATGAGCAGTTCTTC.

About this clonotype itself: This could be a read error, since a much larger clone is one nucleotide away. Here the CDR3 reads CASTSGRAHEQYF. The DNA for the CDR3 is TGCGCCAGCACTAGCGGGAGGGCCCATGAGCAGTACTTC. The V and J genes are TRBV4-1 and TRBJ2-7, with 12 bases identical to TRBD2. Per germline, CDR1 MGHRA and CDR2 YSYEKL. Trimming at V came to 7 bases and at J to 7 bases, leaving 5 bases not matched to a gene. This CDR3 is 13 amino acids long.

V usage is TRBV2 and J usage is TRBJ2-7, with D maybe TRBD2 (5 bases). Germline loops: CDR1 SNHLY, CDR2 FYNNEI. The CDR3 totals 14 residues. The V end was cut by 7 bases, the J end by 4 bases, with 17 bases between. CDR3 residues: CASNEHGELYEQYF. Written as DNA, the CDR3 is TGTGCCAGCAATGAGCACGGGGAGCTTTACGAGCAGTACTTC.

This clonotype has a count of ten or more. The rearrangement uses TRBV4-2 and TRBJ1-2, with no clear D. CDR1 is LGHNA, CDR2 YNFKEQ, per germline. CDR3 length: 15 amino acids. Trimming stripped 0 bases from V and 3 bases from J, with 11 bases between. The CDR3 nucleotides are TGTGCCAGCAGCCAAGATATGTCTGAATACTATGGCTACACCTTC. Its translation: CASSQDMSEYYGYTF.

This clonotype was seen ten or more times. The V and J genes are TRBV7-9 and TRBJ1-2; D ambiguous. Per the germline V gene, CDR1 is SEHNR and CDR2 is FQNEAQ (reference sequence). V was clipped by 4 bases and J by 3 bases, with 9 bases between them. CDR3 length: 13 residues. The CDR3 DNA reads as TGTGCCAGCAGCTGGGGAAGGGACTATGGCTACACCTTC. This gives the protein CASSWGRDYGYTF. Full variable domain (missing parts from reference TRBV7-9 and TRBJ1-2): DTGVSQNPRHKITKRGQNVTFRCDPISEHNRLYWYRQTLGQGPEFLTYFQNEAQLEKSRLLSDRFSAERPKGSFSTLEIQRTEQGDSAMYLCASSWGRDYGYTFGSGTRLTVV.

This chain connects TRBV7-9 to TRBJ1-1, with 10 positions matching TRBD1. Germline V gene data show CDR1 as SEHNR and CDR2 as FQNEAQ (reference sequence). With V trimmed by 3 bases and J by 2 bases, 3 bases remained unmatched. This CDR3 spans 15 amino acids. The DNA of the CDR3 is TGTGCCAGCAGCTTGGGGGACAGGGGTAACACTGAAGCTTTCTTT. It is translated as CASSLGDRGNTEAFF.

This clonotype was counted only a few times. The chain employs TRBV18 and TRBJ2-3, with 7 bases aligning to TRBD2. The CDR3 length is 15 residues. CDR1 is KGHSH, CDR2 LQKENI, per germline. J was trimmed by 2 bases and V by 2 bases; bases with no gene match: 4. The CDR3 here is CASSPGGGPTDTQYF. CDR3 DNA sequence: TGTGCCAGCTCACCAGGCGGGGGACCCACAGATACGCAGTATTTT.

This clonotype was counted a few times. The rearrangement links TRBV3-1 to TRBJ2-7; 9 bases map to TRBD2. The DNA end favors TRBJ2-4, so the J call may be wrong. This CDR3 has 17 amino acids. Germline CDR1 LGHDT, CDR2 YNNKEL (reference sequence). As DNA, the CDR3 is TGTGCCAGCAGCCAAGAAAGCGGGAGGAGGTTCGAAAACATTCAGTACTTC. It yields the protein CASSQESGRRFENIQYF.

At least ten counts were recorded for this clonotype. The CDR3 DNA follows: TGTGCCAGCAGCGACAGGTGGGAGACCCAGTACTTC. Translated: CASSDRWETQYF. The genes are TRBV5-6 and TRBJ2-5, with D possibly being TRBD1 (6 bases). The CDR3 loop spans 12 amino acids. The V gene's germline CDR1 is SGHDT and CDR2 YYEEEE. V was cut by 4 bases and J by 5 bases, with 9 bases left in between.

This chain joins TRBV6-5 and TRBJ1-3; D gene ambiguous. V gave up 2 bases and J gave up 0 bases, with 8 bases separating them. The CDR3 loop spans 15 amino acids. Germline V CDR1 and CDR2: MNHEY, SVGAGI. CDR3 in amino acids: CASSYGRSSGNTIYF. DNA for the CDR3: TGTGCCAGCAGTTACGGCAGGAGCTCTGGAAACACCATATATTTT.

This clonotype was seen many times. The chain uses TRBV4-1 and TRBJ2-7; 7 nucleotides agree with TRBD1. The CDR3 consists of 14 residues. The germline CDR1 and CDR2 sequences are MGHRA and YSYEKL. Trimming cost V 2 bases and J 2 bases; bases outside gene matches: 3. The CDR3 region is CASSQPGTAYEQYF. The CDR3, as DNA: TGCGCCAGCAGCCAACCCGGGACAGCCTACGAGCAGTACTTC.

The chain is built from TRBV3-1 and TRBJ2-1; D uncertain. V was clipped by 2 bases and J by 12 bases, with 11 bases between them. The CDR3 extends over 12 amino acids. Germline CDR1 LGHDT, CDR2 YNNKEL (reference sequence). CDR3 loop: CASSQLADGQFF. CDR3 nucleotide sequence: TGTGCCAGCAGCCAATTAGCCGATGGGCAGTTCTTC.

The CDR3 loop is CASSHLSGGPGTQYF. CDR3 in DNA: TGTGCCAGCAGCCACCTCAGCGGGGGCCCCGGTACGCAGTATTTT. The V gene is TRBV14, the J gene TRBJ2-3; TRBD2 matches at 8 bases. CDR3 length equals 15 residues. From germline, CDR1 is SGHDN and CDR2 FVKESK. V was pared by 3 bases and J by 8 bases, with 10 bases of the junction left unmatched.

Of note for this clonotype: At one boundary the junction diverges from the germline segment, which might be a read error. This chain connects TRBV7-9 to TRBJ1-5, with 8 bases fitting TRBD1. Germline V lookup: CDR1 SEHNR, CDR2 FQNEAQ (reference sequence). The CDR3 length is 16 residues. The CDR3 protein is CASSRGQGISNQPQHF. DNA of the CDR3: TGCGCCAGCAGCCGAGGACAGGGCATAAGCAATCAGCCCCAGCATTTT.

This clonotype was found a few times. A much more abundant neighbour one base away suggests this may be a read error. The DNA is omitted, as the CDR3 cannot be located on it reliably, and the CDR3 follows TCRdb's listing. This chain joins TRBV6-2 or TRBV6-3 and TRBJ2-6. The CDR3 adds up to 18 amino acids, both ends counted. The germline CDR1 and CDR2 sequences are MNHEY and SVGEGT. CDR3 residues: CASSSVFGVGTGANVRTF.

In regard to this clonotype: It may be a read error: a sequence one base away is much more abundant. The V call is TRBV28, the J call TRBJ2-5; the D gene is possibly TRBD2 (5 bases). The CDR3 length is 13 residues. The germline gives CDR1 MDHEN, CDR2 SYDVKM. Trimming shortened V by 7 bases and J by 11 bases, and 20 bases separated the two germline ends. The DNA of the CDR3 is TGTGCCAGCACCGAGGGCTTCTACAATGAGCAGTACTTC. It translates to CASTEGFYNEQYF.

To note about this clonotype: A clone one base away is much larger, so this may be a read error. CDR3 amino acids: CASSGQPKSYNGQFF. DNA for the CDR3: TGTGCCAGCAGTGGACAGCCCAAGTCCTACAATGGGCAGTTCTTC. The chain couples TRBV6-4 to TRBJ2-1, with D tentatively TRBD1 (5 bases). CDR1 and CDR2 (germline): MRHNA, SNTAGT. The CDR3 runs 15 residues.

On this clonotype itself: A much larger clone lies one base from this, so it may be a read error. This chain connects TRBV12-3 or TRBV12-4 to TRBJ2-1; a weak D match, TRBD2 (5 bases). The CDR3 has 15 residues. V was clipped by 7 bases and J by 6 bases, with 19 bases between them. The CDR3 DNA reads as TGTGCCAGCACCGAGGACCCGACCCGGGGCAATGAGCAGTTCTTC. Amino acid sequence: CASTEDPTRGNEQFF.

This clonotype has at least ten counts. The V and J genes are TRBV3-1 and TRBJ2-7, with 8 bases fitting TRBD1. CDR1 LGHDT and CDR2 YNNKEL come from the germline V gene (reference sequence). Trimming removed 0 bases from V and 6 bases from J; junction bases left unmatched: 25. CDR3 size: 21 residues. This chain's CDR3 is CASSQDWSLLGQDYFGCEQYF. Written as DNA, the CDR3 is TGTGCCAGCAGCCAAGATTGGAGTTTGTTGGGACAGGACTACTTCGGTTGCGAGCAGTACTTC.

The rearrangement uses TRBV28 and TRBJ1-4, with D possibly matching TRBD1 (6 bases). Trimming cost V 5 bases and J 6 bases, with 13 bases left between them. Germline V CDR1 and CDR2: MDHEN, SYDVKM. The CDR3 loop spans 14 amino acids. DNA for the CDR3: TGTGCCAGCAGTCGGGGACAAGCACATGAAAAACTGTTTTTT. This codes for CASSRGQAHEKLFF.

This clonotype came up once. The V call is TRBV20-1, the J call TRBJ1-1, with a weak D call TRBD1 (6 bases). Germline-derived CDR1 and CDR2 are DFQATT and SNEGSKA (reference sequence). V lost 0 bases to trimming and J lost 2 bases, with 13 bases between them. The CDR3 totals 15 residues. CDR3 protein: CSARDQSRGNTEAFF. CDR3 sequence (DNA): TGCAGTGCTAGAGATCAATCCAGGGGAAACACTGAAGCTTTCTTT.

This clonotype was observed a single time. A much larger clone lies a single base off, so this may be a read error. The rearrangement joins TRBV6-5 to TRBJ1-4; TRBD1 might be the D (6 bases). Germline CDR1 reads MNHEY; CDR2 reads SVGAGI. CDR3 length equals 14 residues. CDR3 in DNA: TGTGCCAGCAGCCGCCGGGACATGCCTGAAAGACTGTTTTTT. It yields the protein CASSRRDMPERLFF.

For this clonotype: The junction and the germline gene differ at one end; a read error may be behind it. The chain combines TRBV5-1 with TRBJ2-1, with TRBD2 as a possible D gene (5 bases). In germline, CDR1 is SGHRS, CDR2 YFSETQ. CDR3 length: 12 residues. The CDR3 spells CASSLVAGKQFF. Written as DNA, the CDR3 is TGTGCCAGCAGCTTGGTCGCCGGGAAGCAGTTCTTC.